This TCR beta chain was sequenced in a study of T cells in Graves' hyperthyroidism and ophthalmopathy. Looking at the study overall: At initial diagnosis, before any treatment had begun, peripheral blood was obtained.

V was clipped by 4 bases and J by 8 bases, with 14 bases between them. This CDR3 spans 13 amino acids. Germline-derived CDR1 and CDR2 are SGHAT and FQNNGV. This clonotype came up many times. What it recognizes is unknown. Broader study findings: Ophthalmopathy was separated from stable hyperthyroidism by a 13 V-J model. Most thyroid clonotypes that were expanded above 0.001 also turned up in blood.

The CDR3 regions of TCR beta were amplified from RNA transcripts. The HTBI primer set was used in a first-round RT-PCR of the TCR CDR3. TCRdb processed the multiplex PCR reads anew with MiXCR; each CDR3 protein has one entry. The top ten hold 20% to 25% of the sample, which has hundreds of thousands of distinct CDR3 sequences, about 15% seen once. Sequencing was done on a sample of blood. The V and J genes are TRBV11-2 and TRBJ1-2; D gene ambiguous. This clonotype originated in a woman aged 25 to 39 with Graves' hyperthyroidism. The CDR3 here is CASSSVAVGGYTF. The CDR3 DNA follows: TGTGCCAGCAGCTCAGTGGCGGTGGGGGGCTACACCTTC.